This is a list of T cell receptor beta chains from one sample in a study of blood T cell repertoires in COVID-19. Some clones are missing from TCRdb's copy, which holds only in-frame ones; the method was immunoSEQ multiplex PCR. The sample has about 260,000 clones, around 91% seen once. The sample taken for sequencing was PBMCs or T cells enriched from blood (not recorded which). These receptors all come from a woman aged 18 to 35 who had recovered from COVID-19. Each CDR3 is given with its conserved first and last residue. The D gene is left open where the match is weak. Where a row states a size, it is once, few, many or the class of an expanded clone; other rows omit it.

j_gene: TRBJ1-2
v_gene: TRBV6-4
d_gene: .
abundance: .
CDR3aa: CASRPEVTGGYTF
CDR3nt: TGTGCCAGCAGGCCCGAGGTTACTGGAGGCTACACCTTC

j_gene: TRBJ2-3
v_gene: TRBV10-3
d_gene: TRBD2
abundance: .
CDR3aa: CAIQPSGGNTDTQYF
CDR3nt: TGTGCCATCCAACCTAGCGGGGGGAATACAGATACGCAGTATTTT

j_gene: TRBJ2-7
v_gene: TRBV5-1
d_gene: .
abundance: .
CDR3aa: CASRAGGAEQYF
CDR3nt: TGCGCCAGCAGGGCCGGGGGAGCCGAGCAGTACTTC

j_gene: TRBJ1-3
v_gene: TRBV13
d_gene: .
abundance: .
CDR3aa: CASRRDGRTIGGNTIYF
CDR3nt: TGTGCCAGCAGGAGGGACGGACGGACTATTGGTGGAAACACCATATATTTT

j_gene: TRBJ1-2
v_gene: TRBV7-9
d_gene: .
abundance: once
CDR3aa: CASSYGRVYGYTF
CDR3nt: TGTGCCAGCAGCTATGGCAGGGTCTATGGCTACACCTTC

j_gene: TRBJ1-2
v_gene: TRBV5-1
d_gene: TRBD1
abundance: once
CDR3aa: CASSTGDRANYGYTF
CDR3nt: TGCGCCAGCAGCACGGGGGACAGGGCGAACTATGGCTACACCTTC

j_gene: TRBJ2-2
v_gene: TRBV12-3/TRBV12-4
d_gene: TRBD1
abundance: .
CDR3aa: CASSPGGTGELFF
CDR3nt: TGTGCCAGCAGTCCAGGGGGCACCGGGGAGCTGTTTTTT

j_gene: TRBJ2-1
v_gene: TRBV7-6
d_gene: TRBD1
abundance: .
CDR3aa: CASSLHRGRDNEQFF
CDR3nt: TGTGCCAGCAGCCTGCACAGGGGGAGAGACAATGAGCAGTTCTTC

j_gene: TRBJ1-1
v_gene: TRBV5-1
d_gene: .
abundance: .
CDR3aa: CASSEQGNTEAFF
CDR3nt: TGCGCCAGCAGCGAACAGGGGAACACTGAAGCTTTCTTT

j_gene: TRBJ1-5
v_gene: TRBV7-9
d_gene: .
abundance: .
CDR3aa: CASSLESVNQPQHF
CDR3nt: TGTGCCAGCAGCTTAGAATCTGTAAATCAGCCCCAGCATTTT

j_gene: TRBJ2-5
v_gene: TRBV7-2
d_gene: TRBD2
abundance: .
CDR3aa: CASSLEGLAGQETQYF
CDR3nt: TGTGCCAGCAGCTTAGAAGGGCTAGCGGGGCAAGAGACCCAGTACTTC

j_gene: TRBJ2-7
v_gene: TRBV6-1
d_gene: .
abundance: .
CDR3aa: CASSEGQGSYEQYF
CDR3nt: TGTGCCAGCAGTGAAGGTCAGGGCTCCTACGAGCAGTACTTC

j_gene: TRBJ1-1
v_gene: TRBV9
d_gene: .
abundance: .
CDR3aa: CASSPTDSENTEAFF
CDR3nt: TGTGCCAGCAGCCCAACGGACAGCGAGAACACTGAAGCTTTCTTT

j_gene: TRBJ1-1
v_gene: TRBV11-2
d_gene: .
abundance: .
CDR3aa: CASSLDRGTEAFF
CDR3nt: TGTGCCAGCAGCTTAGATAGGGGTACTGAAGCTTTCTTT

j_gene: TRBJ2-7
v_gene: TRBV28
d_gene: TRBD2
abundance: .
CDR3aa: CASSPGTSVGHEQYF
CDR3nt: TGTGCCAGCAGTCCTGGGACTAGCGTGGGCCACGAGCAGTACTTC

j_gene: TRBJ2-7
v_gene: TRBV6-1
d_gene: TRBD2
abundance: .
CDR3aa: CASSEETSGVYEQYF
CDR3nt: TGTGCCAGCAGTGAAGAGACTAGCGGGGTTTACGAGCAGTACTTC

j_gene: TRBJ1-1
v_gene: TRBV23-1
d_gene: .
abundance: .
CDR3aa: CASRGANTEAFF
CDR3nt: TGCGCCAGCCGGGGGGCGAACACTGAAGCTTTCTTT

j_gene: TRBJ1-5
v_gene: TRBV5-5
d_gene: .
abundance: .
CDR3aa: CASSLDSYSNQPQHF
CDR3nt: TGTGCCAGCAGCCTAGACAGTTATAGCAATCAGCCCCAGCATTTT

j_gene: TRBJ1-1
v_gene: TRBV6-4
d_gene: .
abundance: .
CDR3aa: CASSQQGMGWTEAFF
CDR3nt: TGTGCCAGCAGCCAACAGGGAATGGGTTGGACTGAAGCTTTCTTT